This section outlines one T cell receptor (beta chain) sequence together with its context. Its target is unknown. This record belongs to a study of beta chain features in type 1 diabetes. This CDR3 is built from 15 residues. V dropped 10 bases and J dropped 1 base, with 18 bases sitting between them. Germline-derived CDR1 and CDR2 are LNHDA and SQIVND (reference sequence). Overall study results and limits: Patients and controls would share equally any PCR tilt toward shorter templates. Type 1 diabetes patients had TCRB CDR3s that were shorter (moderately but significantly so) in all four CD4+ subsets. Healthy donors had naive, central memory and Treg TCRB repertoires that appeared less similar than those seen among patients.

Expressed TCRB transcripts were sequenced, since all the RNA that had been isolated was reverse transcribed. Only in-frame clones appear in the TCRdb table, and some are missing; sequencing was by immunoSEQ multiplex PCR. Of a few hundred thousand clones in the sample, over 10% are singletons; the top ten hold around 0.0099%. The collection from each donor was one heparinised blood draw averaging roughly 100 mL. Sorting of CD4+ naive, central memory, regulatory and stem cell-like memory cells was performed via CD45RO/CCR7/CD25/CD127/CD95/CD27. The chain is built from TRBV19 and TRBJ2-3; D might be TRBD2 (6 bases). Source material: naive CD4+ T cells from blood. This clonotype was sampled from a young woman with type 1 diabetes. This CDR3 is CATQMVVAGTDTQYF. CDR3 nucleotide sequence: TGTGCCACTCAGATGGTGGTAGCGGGCACAGATACGCAGTATTTT.